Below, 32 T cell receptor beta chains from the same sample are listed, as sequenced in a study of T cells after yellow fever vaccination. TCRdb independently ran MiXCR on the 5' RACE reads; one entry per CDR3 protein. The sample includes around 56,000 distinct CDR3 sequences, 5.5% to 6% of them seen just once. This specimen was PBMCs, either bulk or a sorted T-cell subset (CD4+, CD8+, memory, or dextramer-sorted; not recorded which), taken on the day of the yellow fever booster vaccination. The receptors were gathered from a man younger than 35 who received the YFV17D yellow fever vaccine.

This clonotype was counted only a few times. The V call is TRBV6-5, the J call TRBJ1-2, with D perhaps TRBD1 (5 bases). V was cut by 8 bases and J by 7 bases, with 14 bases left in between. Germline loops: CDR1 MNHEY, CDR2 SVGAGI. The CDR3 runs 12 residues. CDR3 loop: CASGGGGVGYTF. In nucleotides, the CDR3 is TGTGCCAGCGGGGGGGGTGGGGTTGGCTACACCTTC.

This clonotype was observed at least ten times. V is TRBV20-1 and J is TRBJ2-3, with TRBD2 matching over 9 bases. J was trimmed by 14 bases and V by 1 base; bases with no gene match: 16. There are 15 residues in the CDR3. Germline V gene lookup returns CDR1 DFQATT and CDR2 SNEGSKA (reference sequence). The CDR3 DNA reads TGCAGTGCTAGAGCCCCCCAGCGGGGGGACACCCTCGGGTATTTT. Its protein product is CSARAPQRGDTLGYF.

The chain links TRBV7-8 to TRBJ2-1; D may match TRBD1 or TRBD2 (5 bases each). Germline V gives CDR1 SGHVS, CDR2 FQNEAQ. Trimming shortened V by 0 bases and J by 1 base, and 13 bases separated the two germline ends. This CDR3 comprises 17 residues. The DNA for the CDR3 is TGTGCCAGCAGCTTAGCTGTCGGGACGGTTTCCTACAATGAGCAGTTCTTC. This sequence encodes CASSLAVGTVSYNEQFF.

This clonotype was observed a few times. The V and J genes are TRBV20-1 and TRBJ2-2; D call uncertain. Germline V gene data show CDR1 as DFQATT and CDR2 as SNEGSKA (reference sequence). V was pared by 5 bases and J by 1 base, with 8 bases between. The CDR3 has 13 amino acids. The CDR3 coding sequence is TGCAGTGCTCGCCCCTTGAACACCGGGGAGCTGTTTTTT. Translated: CSARPLNTGELFF.

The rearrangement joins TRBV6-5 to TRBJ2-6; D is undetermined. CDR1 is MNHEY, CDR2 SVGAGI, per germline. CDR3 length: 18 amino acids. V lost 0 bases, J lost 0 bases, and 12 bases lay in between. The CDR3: CASSYSMVFDSGANVLTF. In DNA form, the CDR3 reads TGTGCCAGCAGTTACTCGATGGTTTTTGACTCTGGGGCCAACGTCCTGACTTTC.

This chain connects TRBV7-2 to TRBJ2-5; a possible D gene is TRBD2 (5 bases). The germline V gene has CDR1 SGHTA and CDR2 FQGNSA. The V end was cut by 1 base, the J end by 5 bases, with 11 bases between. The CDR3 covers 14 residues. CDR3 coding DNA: TGTGCCAGCAGCTTAGTGGCGGGTTGGGAGACCCAGTACTTC. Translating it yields CASSLVAGWETQYF. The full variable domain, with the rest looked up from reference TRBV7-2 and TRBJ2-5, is GAGVSQSPSNKVTEKGKDVELRCDPISGHTALYWYRQSLGQGLEFLIYFQGNSAPDKSGLPSDRFSAERTGGSVSTLTIQRTQQEDSAVYLCASSLVAGWETQYFGPGTRLLVL.

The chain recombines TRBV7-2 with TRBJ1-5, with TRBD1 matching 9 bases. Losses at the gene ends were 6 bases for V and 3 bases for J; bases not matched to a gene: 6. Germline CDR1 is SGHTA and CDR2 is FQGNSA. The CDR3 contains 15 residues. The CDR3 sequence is CASRPGQGHNQPQHF. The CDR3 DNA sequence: TGTGCCAGCAGGCCCGGACAGGGGCACAATCAGCCCCAGCATTTT.

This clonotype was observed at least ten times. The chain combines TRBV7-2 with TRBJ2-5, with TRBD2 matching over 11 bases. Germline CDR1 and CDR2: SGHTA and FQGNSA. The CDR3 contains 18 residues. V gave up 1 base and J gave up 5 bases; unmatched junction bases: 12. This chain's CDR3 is CASSLGFGTSGGAETQYF. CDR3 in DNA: TGTGCCAGCAGCTTAGGATTCGGGACTAGCGGTGGGGCTGAGACCCAGTACTTC.

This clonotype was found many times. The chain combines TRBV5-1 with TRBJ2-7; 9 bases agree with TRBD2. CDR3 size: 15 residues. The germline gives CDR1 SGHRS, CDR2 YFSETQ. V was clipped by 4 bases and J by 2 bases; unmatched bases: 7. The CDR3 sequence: CASSAAGGVAYEQYF. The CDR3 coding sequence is TGCGCCAGCAGCGCCGCGGGGGGGGTGGCCTACGAGCAGTACTTC. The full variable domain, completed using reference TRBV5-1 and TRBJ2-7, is KAGVTQTPRYLIKTRGQQVTLSCSPISGHRSVSWYQQTPGQGLQFLFEYFSETQRNKGNFPGRFSGRQFSNSRSEMNVSTLELGDSALYLCASSAAGGVAYEQYFGPGTRLTVT.

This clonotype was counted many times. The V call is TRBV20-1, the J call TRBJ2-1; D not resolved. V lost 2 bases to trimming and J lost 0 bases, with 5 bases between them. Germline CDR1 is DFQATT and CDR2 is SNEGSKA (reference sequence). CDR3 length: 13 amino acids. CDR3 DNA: TGCAGTGCTAGACCGAGCTCCTACAATGAGCAGTTCTTC. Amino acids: CSARPSSYNEQFF.

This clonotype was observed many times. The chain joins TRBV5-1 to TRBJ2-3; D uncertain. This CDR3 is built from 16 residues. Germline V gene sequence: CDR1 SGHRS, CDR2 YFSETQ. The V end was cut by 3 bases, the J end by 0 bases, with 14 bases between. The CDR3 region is CASSSDSRASTDTQYF. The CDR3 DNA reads TGCGCCAGCAGCTCCGACTCCCGTGCTAGCACAGATACGCAGTATTTT.

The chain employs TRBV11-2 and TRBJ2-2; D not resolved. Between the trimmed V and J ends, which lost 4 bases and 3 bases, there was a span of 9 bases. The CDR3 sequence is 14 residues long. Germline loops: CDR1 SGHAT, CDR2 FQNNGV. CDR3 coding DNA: TGTGCCAGCAGCTCCCGATCTGACACCGGGGAGCTGTTTTTT. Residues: CASSSRSDTGELFF.

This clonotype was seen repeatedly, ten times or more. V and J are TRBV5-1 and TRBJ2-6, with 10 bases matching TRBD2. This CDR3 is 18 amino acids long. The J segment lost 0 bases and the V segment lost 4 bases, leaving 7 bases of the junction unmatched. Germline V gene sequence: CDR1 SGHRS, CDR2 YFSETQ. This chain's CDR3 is CASSPRLAGDSGANVLTF. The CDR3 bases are TGCGCCAGCAGCCCACGGCTAGCGGGGGACTCTGGGGCCAACGTCCTGACTTTC. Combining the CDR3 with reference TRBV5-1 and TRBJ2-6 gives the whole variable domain KAGVTQTPRYLIKTRGQQVTLSCSPISGHRSVSWYQQTPGQGLQFLFEYFSETQRNKGNFPGRFSGRQFSNSRSEMNVSTLELGDSALYLCASSPRLAGDSGANVLTFGAGSRLTVL.

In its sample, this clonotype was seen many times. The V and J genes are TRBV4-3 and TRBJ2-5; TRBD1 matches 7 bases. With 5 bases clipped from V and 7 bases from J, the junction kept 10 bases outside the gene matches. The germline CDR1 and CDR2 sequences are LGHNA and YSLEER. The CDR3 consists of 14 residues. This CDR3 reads CASSFRQGSPTQYF. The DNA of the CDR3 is TGCGCCAGCAGCTTTAGACAGGGATCCCCGACCCAGTACTTC.

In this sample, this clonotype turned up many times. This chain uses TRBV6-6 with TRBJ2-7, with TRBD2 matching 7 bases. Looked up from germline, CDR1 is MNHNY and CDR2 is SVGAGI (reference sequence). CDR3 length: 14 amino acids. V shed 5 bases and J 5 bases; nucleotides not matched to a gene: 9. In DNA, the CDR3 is TGTGCCAGCAGTCTTCGACTAGCATCCCACGAGCAGTACGTC. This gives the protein CASSLRLASHEQYV.

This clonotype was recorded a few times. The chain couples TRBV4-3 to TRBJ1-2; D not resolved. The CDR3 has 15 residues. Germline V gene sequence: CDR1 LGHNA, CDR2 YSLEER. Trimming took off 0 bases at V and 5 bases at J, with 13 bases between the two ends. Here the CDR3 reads CASSQDRARPYGYTF. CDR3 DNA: TGCGCCAGCAGCCAAGATCGTGCCAGACCGTATGGCTACACCTTC.

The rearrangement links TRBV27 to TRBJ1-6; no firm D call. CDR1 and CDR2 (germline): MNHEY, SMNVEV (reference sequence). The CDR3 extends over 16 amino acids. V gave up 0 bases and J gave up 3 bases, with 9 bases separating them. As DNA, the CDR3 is TGTGCCAGCAGTTTATCGAGGCAGAACTATAATTCACCCCTCCACTTT. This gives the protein CASSLSRQNYNSPLHF.

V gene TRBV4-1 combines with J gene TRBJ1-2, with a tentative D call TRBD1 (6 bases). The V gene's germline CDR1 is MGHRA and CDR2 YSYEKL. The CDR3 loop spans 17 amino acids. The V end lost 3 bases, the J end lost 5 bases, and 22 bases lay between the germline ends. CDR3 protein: CASSHSASGTSSYGYTF. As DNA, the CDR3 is TGCGCCAGCAGCCATTCTGCCTCCGGGACAAGTAGTTATGGCTACACCTTC.

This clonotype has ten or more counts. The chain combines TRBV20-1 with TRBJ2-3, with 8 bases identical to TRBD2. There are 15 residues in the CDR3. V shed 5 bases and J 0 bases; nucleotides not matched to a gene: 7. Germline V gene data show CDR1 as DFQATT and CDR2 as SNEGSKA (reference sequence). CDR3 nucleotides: TGCAGTGCTCAGGACGGGGGGGAGAGCACAGATACGCAGTATTTT. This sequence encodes CSAQDGGESTDTQYF.

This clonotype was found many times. CDR3 sequence reads: CSAPDTSNTEAFF. The CDR3 DNA is TGCAGTGCTCCAGACACGTCGAACACTGAAGCTTTCTTT. This chain joins TRBV20-1 and TRBJ1-1; D gene uncertain. This CDR3 comprises 13 residues. Per the germline V gene, CDR1 is DFQATT and CDR2 is SNEGSKA (reference sequence). The V end lost 5 bases, the J end lost 1 base, and 11 bases lay between the germline ends.

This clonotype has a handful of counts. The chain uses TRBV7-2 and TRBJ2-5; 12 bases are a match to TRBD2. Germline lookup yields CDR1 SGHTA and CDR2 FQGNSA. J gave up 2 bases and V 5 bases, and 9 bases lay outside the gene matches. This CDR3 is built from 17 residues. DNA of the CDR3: TGTGCCAGCAGCACCGGACTAGCGGGGATGAGGCAAGAGACCCAGTACTTC. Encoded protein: CASSTGLAGMRQETQYF.

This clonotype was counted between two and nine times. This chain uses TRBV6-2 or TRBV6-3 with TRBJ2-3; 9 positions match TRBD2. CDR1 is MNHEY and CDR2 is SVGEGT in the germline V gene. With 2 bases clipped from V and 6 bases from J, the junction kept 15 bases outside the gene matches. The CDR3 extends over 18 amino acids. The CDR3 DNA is TGTGCCAGCAGTTACCGTATTGGGACTAGCACTTCAAGTGATACGCAGTATTTT. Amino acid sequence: CASSYRIGTSTSSDTQYF.

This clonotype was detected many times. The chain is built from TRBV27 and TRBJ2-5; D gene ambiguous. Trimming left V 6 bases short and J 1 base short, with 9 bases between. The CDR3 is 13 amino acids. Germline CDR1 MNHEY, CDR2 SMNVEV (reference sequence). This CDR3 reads CASRPLLQETQYF. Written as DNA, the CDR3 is TGTGCCAGCAGGCCCCTTCTCCAAGAGACCCAGTACTTC.

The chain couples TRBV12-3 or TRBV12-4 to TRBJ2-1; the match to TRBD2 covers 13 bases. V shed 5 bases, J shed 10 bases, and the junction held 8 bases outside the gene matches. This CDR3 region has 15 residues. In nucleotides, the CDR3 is TGTGCCAGCAGTACCACTAGCGGGGGGGCCTGGGAGCAGTTCTTC. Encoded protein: CASSTTSGGAWEQFF.

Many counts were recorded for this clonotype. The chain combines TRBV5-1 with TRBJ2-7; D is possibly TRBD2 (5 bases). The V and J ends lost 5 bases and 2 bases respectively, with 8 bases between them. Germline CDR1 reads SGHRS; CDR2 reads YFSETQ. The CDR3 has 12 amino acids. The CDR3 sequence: CASRRAAYEQYV. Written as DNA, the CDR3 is TGCGCCAGCAGGAGGGCCGCCTACGAGCAGTACGTC.

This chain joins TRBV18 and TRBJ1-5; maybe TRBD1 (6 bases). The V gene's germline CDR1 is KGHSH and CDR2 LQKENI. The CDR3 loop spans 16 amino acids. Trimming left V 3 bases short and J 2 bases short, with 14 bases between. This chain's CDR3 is CASSPTGSRGNQPQHF. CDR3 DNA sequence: TGTGCCAGCTCACCGACAGGTTCTCGAGGCAATCAGCCCCAGCATTTT.

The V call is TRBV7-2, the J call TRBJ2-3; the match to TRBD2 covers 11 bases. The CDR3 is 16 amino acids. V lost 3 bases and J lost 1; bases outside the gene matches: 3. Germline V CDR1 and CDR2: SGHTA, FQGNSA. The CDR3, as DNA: TGTGCCAGCAGCTTTTCACTAGCGGGAGGCACAGATACGCAGTATTTT. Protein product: CASSFSLAGGTDTQYF.

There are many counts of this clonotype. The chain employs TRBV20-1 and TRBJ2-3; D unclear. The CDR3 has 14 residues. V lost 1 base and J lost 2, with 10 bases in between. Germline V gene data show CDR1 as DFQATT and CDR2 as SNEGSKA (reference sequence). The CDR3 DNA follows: TGCAGTGCTAGAGCCGCCCTTTTCACAGATACGCAGTATTTT. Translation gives CSARAALFTDTQYF.

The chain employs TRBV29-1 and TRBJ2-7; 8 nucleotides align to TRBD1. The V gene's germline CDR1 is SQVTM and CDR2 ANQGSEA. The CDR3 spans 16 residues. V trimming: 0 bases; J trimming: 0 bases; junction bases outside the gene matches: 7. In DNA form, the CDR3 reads TGCAGCGTTGAAGATCGAGGGGACAGGCCCTCCTACGAGCAGTACTTC. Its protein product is CSVEDRGDRPSYEQYF.

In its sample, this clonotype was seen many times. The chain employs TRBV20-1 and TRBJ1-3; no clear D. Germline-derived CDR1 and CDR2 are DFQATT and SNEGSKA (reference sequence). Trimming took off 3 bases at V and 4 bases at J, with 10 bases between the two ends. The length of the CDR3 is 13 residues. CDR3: CSARELRGNTIYF. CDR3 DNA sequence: TGCAGTGCTAGGGAGTTACGGGGAAACACCATATATTTT.

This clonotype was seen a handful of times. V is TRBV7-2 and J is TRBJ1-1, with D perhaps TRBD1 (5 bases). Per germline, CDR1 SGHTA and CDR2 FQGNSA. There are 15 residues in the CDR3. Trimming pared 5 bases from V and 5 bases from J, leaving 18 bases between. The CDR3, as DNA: TGTGCCAGCAGCACACGTCGGGGGGGAGGTACTGAAGCTTTCTTT. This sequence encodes CASSTRRGGGTEAFF. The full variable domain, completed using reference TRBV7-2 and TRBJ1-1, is GAGVSQSPSNKVTEKGKDVELRCDPISGHTALYWYRQSLGQGLEFLIYFQGNSAPDKSGLPSDRFSAERTGGSVSTLTIQRTQQEDSAVYLCASSTRRGGGTEAFFGQGTRLTVV.

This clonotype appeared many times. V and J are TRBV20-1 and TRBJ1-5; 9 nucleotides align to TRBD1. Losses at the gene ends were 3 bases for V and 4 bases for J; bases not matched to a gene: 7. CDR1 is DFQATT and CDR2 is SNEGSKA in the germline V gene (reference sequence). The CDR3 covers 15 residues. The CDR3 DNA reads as TGCAGTGCTAGGAACCCGGGACAGGGTAATCAGCCCCAGCATTTT. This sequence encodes CSARNPGQGNQPQHF.